The present T cell receptor (beta chain) was sequenced within a study of PD-L1 blockade in urothelial cancer. Study-level background: Researchers looked at the blood 3 weeks (second dose) and 6 weeks after treatment began.

Trimming cost V 0 bases and J 2 bases; bases outside gene matches: 5. Looked up from germline, CDR1 is SGHRS and CDR2 is YFSETQ. The CDR3 consists of 16 residues. Time point specified: peripheral blood 6 weeks after treatment start. The assay was immunoSEQ multiplex PCR, and TCRdb's table has in-frame clones only and misses some. The top ten clones hold roughly 24% of a sample with approximately 38,000 clones, 65% to 90% of them seen once. The V and J genes are TRBV5-1 and TRBJ2-5, with 9 bases lining up with TRBD1. The source is a man aged 60 to 75 with urothelial cancer. Source: PBMCs, taken around atezolizumab (anti-PD-L1) treatment. CDR3 region: CASSLGGQGRQETQYF. CDR3 nucleotide sequence: TGCGCCAGCAGCTTGGGGGGACAGGGCCGGCAAGAGACCCAGTACTTC.